This TCR beta chain was captured in a study of shared clonotypes between healthy human individuals. Study-wide context: Donor ages ranged 18 to 49 years: a couple of women, a few men. Study-level findings and limits: The researchers took only blood, and tissue repertoires probably look different.

The authors distributed each subset's genomic DNA evenly over several immunoSEQ plates. TCRdb's table, derived via immunoSEQ multiplex PCR, lists solely in-frame clones and lacks some. The data show about a million clones, around three quarters seen once. This clone was found a few times. The antigen remains undetermined. Deletions cut 10 bases from V and 5 bases from J, with 8 bases between. Germline V gene lookup returns CDR1 SNHLY and CDR2 FYNNEI. CDR3 length: 10 residues. The sequence was obtained from a man between 18 and 29 years old in good health. Some clones in this sample may be carry-over from other donors' samples. Sequences were obtained from memory CD4+ T cells from PBMCs. Subset specified: CD45RA-negative fraction. The J gene is TRBJ2-5, the V gene TRBV2, with D hard to call. The CDR3, as DNA: TGTGCCACCCTGGGGGAGACCCAGTACTTC. As protein: CATLGETQYF.